The 15 T cell receptor beta chains below all came from one sample that was sequenced in a study of neurological immune-mediated disorders. Using its own MiXCR run on the 5' RACE reads, TCRdb lists one record per CDR3 protein. This sample has roughly 120,000 distinct CDR3 sequences, with roughly 3.2% found just once. The sequenced material came from PBMCs. The receptors shown here come from a woman in her 30s with multiple sclerosis.

In this sample, this clonotype turned up many times. This rearrangement joins TRBV5-1 to TRBJ2-5, with TRBD1 matching over 8 bases. The CDR3 extends over 13 amino acids. Losses at the gene ends were 0 bases for V and 5 bases for J; bases not matched to a gene: 0. Germline values: CDR1 SGHRS, CDR2 YFSETQ. Here the CDR3 reads CASSLGTGETQYF. In DNA, the CDR3 is TGCGCCAGCAGCTTGGGGACAGGGGAGACCCAGTACTTC.

This clonotype was seen repeatedly, ten times or more. V gene TRBV29-1 combines with J gene TRBJ2-2, with unresolved D. The V gene's germline CDR1 is SQVTM and CDR2 ANQGSEA. Trimming left V 4 bases short and J 2 bases short, with 8 bases between. The CDR3 totals 13 residues. CDR3 sequence (DNA): TGCAGCGTTGTTGACGGAAACACCGGGGAGCTGTTTTTT. Its protein product is CSVVDGNTGELFF.

This clonotype was detected ten times or more. The chain uses TRBV7-8 and TRBJ1-1, with D unresolved. V lost 2 bases and J 4 bases, leaving 8 bases between the germline ends. The germline V gene encodes CDR1 SGHVS and CDR2 FQNEAQ. The length of the CDR3 is 13 residues. The CDR3 DNA follows: TGTGCCAGCAGCTTATCTCGGGGCACTGAAGCTTTCTTT. Its translation: CASSLSRGTEAFF.

Points on this clonotype: A clone one base away is much larger, so this may be a read error. CDR3 bases: TGTGACAGCAGCTTAGCCGGACAGGAAGCTTTCTTT. It encodes CDSSLAGQEAFF. The chain employs TRBV7-6 and TRBJ1-1; a weak D match, TRBD1 (6 bases). This CDR3 has 12 amino acids. The V gene's germline CDR1 is SGHVS and CDR2 FNYEAQ.

This clonotype was seen repeatedly, ten times or more. The CDR3 sequence: CSVDGDGLSYEQYF. DNA for the CDR3: TGCAGCGTTGACGGGGACGGGCTCTCCTACGAGCAGTACTTC. J is TRBJ2-7 and V is TRBV29-1; perhaps D is TRBD1 or TRBD2 (5 bases each). Germline V gene sequence: CDR1 SQVTM, CDR2 ANQGSEA. The CDR3 has 14 residues. V lost 3 bases to trimming and J lost 0 bases, with 12 bases between them.

This clonotype was seen many times. The CDR3 loop reads CSASAQTGTLGGYTF. The CDR3 DNA reads TGCAGTGCTAGTGCTCAGACGGGGACACTGGGAGGCTACACCTTC. The genes are TRBV20-1 and TRBJ1-2, with a weak D call TRBD1 (6 bases). The CDR3 is 15 residues long. Germline CDR1 DFQATT, CDR2 SNEGSKA (reference sequence). Trimming pared 3 bases from V and 8 bases from J, leaving 22 bases between.

At least ten counts were recorded for this clonotype. The rearrangement joins TRBV7-8 to TRBJ2-1; 9 positions agree with TRBD1. The CDR3 contains 16 residues. The V gene end was trimmed by 4 bases and the J gene end by 3 bases; junction bases not matched to a gene: 7. From germline, CDR1 is SGHVS and CDR2 FQNEAQ. The CDR3 region has the DNA TGTGCCAGCAGCTCGAACAGGGGGCAGCTCTACAATGAGCAGTTCTTC. Protein sequence: CASSSNRGQLYNEQFF.

This clonotype was counted many times. This chain joins TRBV2 and TRBJ1-2, with a tentative D call TRBD1 (6 bases). Trimming shortened V by 2 bases and J by 8 bases, and 12 bases separated the two germline ends. From germline, CDR1 is SNHLY and CDR2 FYNNEI. The CDR3 extends over 13 amino acids. Written as DNA, the CDR3 is TGTGCCAGCAGTGAAAACAGGGAGAAAGGCTACACCTTC. It codes for CASSENREKGYTF.

There are many counts of this clonotype. The chain employs TRBV16 and TRBJ1-2; D may be TRBD1 (6 bases). Germline V lookup: CDR1 KGHSY, CDR2 FQNENV. Trimming took 0 bases from V and 6 from J, leaving 11 bases between them. This CDR3 has 14 amino acids. CDR3 in amino acids: CASSQSHREDGYTF. The CDR3 nucleotides read TGTGCCAGCAGCCAATCCCACAGGGAAGATGGCTACACCTTC. Full variable domain (rest looked up from reference TRBV16 and TRBJ1-2): GEEVAQTPKHLVRGEGQKAKLYCAPIKGHSYVFWYQQVLKNEFKFLISFQNENVFDETGMPKERFSAKCLPNSPCSLEIQATKLEDSAVYFCASSQSHREDGYTFGSGTRLTVV.

The sample holds many counts of this clonotype. In nucleotides, the CDR3 is TGCAGTGCTCCCCCCCCGACCACAGATACGCAGTATTTT. It is translated as CSAPPPTTDTQYF. V and J are TRBV20-1 and TRBJ2-3; D is unclear. Germline V lookup: CDR1 DFQATT, CDR2 SNEGSKA (reference sequence). The CDR3 loop spans 13 amino acids. The V end lost 5 bases, the J end lost 2 bases, and 11 bases lay between the germline ends.

Only a few counts were recorded for this clonotype. The J gene is TRBJ2-1, the V gene TRBV7-9; D gene ambiguous. The CDR3 covers 14 residues. Germline loops: CDR1 SEHNR, CDR2 FQNEAQ (reference sequence). V was cut by 1 base and J by 9 bases, with 13 bases left in between. This CDR3 reads CASSLESNLIEQFF. The CDR3 DNA is TGTGCCAGCAGCTTAGAGTCTAATCTTATTGAGCAGTTCTTC. Full variable domain (missing parts from reference TRBV7-9 and TRBJ2-1): DTGVSQNPRHKITKRGQNVTFRCDPISEHNRLYWYRQTLGQGPEFLTYFQNEAQLEKSRLLSDRFSAERPKGSFSTLEIQRTEQGDSAMYLCASSLESNLIEQFFGPGTRLTVL.

This chain uses TRBV7-9 with TRBJ1-1, with D possibly being TRBD1 (5 bases). The CDR3 loop spans 13 amino acids. Germline-derived CDR1 and CDR2 are SEHNR and FQNEAQ (reference sequence). V lost 8 bases and J lost 0, with 10 bases in between. CDR3 region: CASGAGMNTEAFF. As DNA, the CDR3 is TGTGCCAGCGGGGCAGGGATGAACACTGAAGCTTTCTTT.

This clonotype was counted at least ten times. This sequence joins TRBV7-2 and TRBJ1-1; maybe TRBD1 (6 bases). The ends were cut back, 3 bases at V and 2 bases at J, with 10 bases in the middle. The CDR3 is 14 residues long. From germline, CDR1 is SGHTA and CDR2 FQGNSA. CDR3: CASSFRGTNTEAFF. DNA of the CDR3: TGTGCCAGCAGCTTCAGGGGAACAAACACTGAAGCTTTCTTT.

As for this clonotype: A much larger clonotype is one base distant, so this may be a read error. The rearrangement links TRBV6-5 to TRBJ1-4; tentatively, D is TRBD1 (5 bases). From germline, CDR1 is MNHEY and CDR2 SVGAGI. The CDR3 has 12 residues. The CDR3 sequence: CDSTTTGGKLFF. The CDR3, as DNA: TGTGACAGCACTACGACGGGGGGTAAACTGTTTTTT.

This clonotype has at least ten counts. V and J are TRBV20-1 and TRBJ2-7, with no clear D. Trimming took off 2 bases at V and 2 bases at J, with 10 bases between the two ends. CDR1 DFQATT and CDR2 SNEGSKA come from the germline V gene (reference sequence). CDR3 length: 13 amino acids. The CDR3 nucleotides read TGCAGTGCTAGACTGGCCGGCACCTACGAGCAGTACTTC. This translates into CSARLAGTYEQYF.